This passage covers 19 T cell receptor beta chains from one sample sequenced in a study of somatic mutations in cytotoxic T cells in rheumatoid arthritis. Clones were sequenced by immunoSEQ multiplex PCR, and TCRdb holds only the in-frame ones, with some missing. The data show 1,400 or so clones, roughly 86% seen once. Material for sequencing was CD8+ T cells sorted from blood. The receptors were gathered from a woman in her 70s with rheumatoid arthritis.

V is TRBV7-9 and J is TRBJ2-7, with TRBD2 matching over 8 bases. The CDR3 sequence is 17 residues long. The germline V gene has CDR1 SEHNR and CDR2 FQNEAQ (reference sequence). Trimming removed 3 bases from V and 1 base from J; junction bases left unmatched: 11. The CDR3, as DNA: TGTGCCAGCAGCTTCCCTGACGCGCGGGAGGCATCCTACGAGCAGTACTTC. Protein product: CASSFPDAREASYEQYF.

The chain has TRBV6-6 and TRBJ1-2, with 8 bases identical to TRBD1. The CDR3 length is 13 residues. V shed 6 bases and J 6 bases; nucleotides not matched to a gene: 6. Germline-derived CDR1 and CDR2 are MNHNY and SVGAGI (reference sequence). In nucleotides, the CDR3 is TGTGCCAGCAGGGGGGGACAGGCTAATGGCTACACCTTC. Its protein product is CASRGGQANGYTF.

V usage is TRBV21-1 and J usage is TRBJ2-7; the table's D call of TRBD2 was not tested on the DNA. TRBV21-1 is a pseudogene. This CDR3 is built from 18 residues. In DNA, the CDR3 is TGTGCCAGCAGCAAAGTGGTCGGAGAGACGAGCATTACCTACGAGCAGTACTTC. It translates to CASSKVVGETSITYEQYF.

This chain uses TRBV5-8 with TRBJ2-7; 10 nucleotides agree with TRBD1. The junction had 1 base not matched to a gene; V was cut back by 2 bases and J by 2 bases. The length of the CDR3 is 14 residues. Germline CDR1 reads SGHTS; CDR2 reads YDEGEE. CDR3 coding DNA: TGTGCCAGCAGCTTTGGGACAGGGGCCTACGAGCAGTACTTC. As protein: CASSFGTGAYEQYF.

The chain carries TRBV5-6 and TRBJ2-4; D is undetermined. Trimming pared 3 bases from V and 5 bases from J, leaving 9 bases between. This CDR3 region has 13 residues. In germline, CDR1 is SGHDT, CDR2 YYEEEE. Here the CDR3 DNA reads TGTGCCAGCAGCTCTCCCTACGAAAACATTCAGTACTTC. Translated: CASSSPYENIQYF.

This chain uses TRBV28 with TRBJ2-7; 8 nucleotides line up with TRBD1. The CDR3 contains 15 residues. Germline V gene sequence: CDR1 MDHEN, CDR2 SYDVKM. V lost 5 bases and J lost 4; bases outside the gene matches: 10. CDR3 bases: TGTGCCAGCAGTCACACAGGGGGACTGGGGTACGAGCAGTACTTC. Residues: CASSHTGGLGYEQYF. Supplemented by reference TRBV28 and TRBJ2-7, the full variable domain reads DVKVTQSSRYLVKRTGEKVFLECVQDMDHENMFWYRQDPGLGLRLIYFSYDVKMKEKGDIPEGYSVSREKKERFSLILESASTNQTSMYLCASSHTGGLGYEQYFGPGTRLTVT.

The chain combines TRBV6-6 with TRBJ2-3, with D hard to call. V was cut by 4 bases and J by 2 bases, with 10 bases left in between. The germline CDR1 and CDR2 sequences are MNHNY and SVGAGI (reference sequence). CDR3 length: 14 amino acids. The CDR3 sequence is CASSWATHTDTQYF. CDR3 DNA sequence: TGTGCCAGCAGTTGGGCGACCCACACAGATACGCAGTATTTT.

This clone was counted between two and nine times. Germline and junction disagree at one end, which may indicate a read error. The chain uses TRBV6-5 and TRBJ1-5, with D perhaps matching TRBD1 (6 bases). The CDR3 is 13 amino acids. Germline CDR1 is MNHEY and CDR2 is SVGAGI. DNA of the CDR3: TGCGGGGTGGGGGCCGAAAACAATCAGCCCCAGCATTTT. It is translated as CGVGAENNQPQHF.

The gene calls are TRBV9 and TRBJ2-2; no clear D gene. CDR1 is SGDLS and CDR2 is YYNGEE in the germline V gene. Trimming cost V 6 bases and J 7 bases, with 13 bases left between them. The CDR3 is 13 residues long. CDR3 region: CASKASPGGELFF. CDR3 bases: TGTGCCAGCAAGGCCTCCCCGGGCGGGGAGCTGTTTTTT.

The chain links TRBV14 to TRBJ1-4; D unclear. Trimming cost V 0 bases and J 6 bases, with 11 bases left between them. Germline V gives CDR1 SGHDN, CDR2 FVKESK. The CDR3 totals 15 residues. CDR3 sequence reads: CASSQDATTYEKLFF. In nucleotides, the CDR3 is TGTGCCAGCAGCCAAGATGCCACTACCTATGAAAAACTGTTTTTT.

This chain connects TRBV27 to TRBJ2-7; 10 bases are shared with TRBD2. V lost 2 bases to trimming and J lost 5 bases; unmatched junction nucleotides: 6. In germline, CDR1 is MNHEY, CDR2 SMNVEV (reference sequence). The CDR3 runs 15 residues. DNA for the CDR3: TGTGCCAGCAGTTTACTAGCGGGAGTATACCACGAGCAGTACTTC. Residues: CASSLLAGVYHEQYF.

The CDR3 loop is CASSLLSQGRVTDTQYF. As DNA, the CDR3 is TGTGCCAGCAGCTTGTTATCTCAGGGAAGAGTGACAGATACGCAGTATTTT. The rearrangement uses TRBV7-8 and TRBJ2-3; possibly TRBD1 for D (5 bases). V lost 3 bases and J lost 3, with 19 bases in between. The CDR3 totals 17 residues. Germline V gene sequence: CDR1 SGHVS, CDR2 FQNEAQ.

The gene calls are TRBV4-3 and TRBJ1-1; D gene unclear. Between the trimmed V and J ends, which lost 0 bases and 5 bases, there was a span of 10 bases. There are 14 residues in the CDR3. In germline, CDR1 is LGHNA, CDR2 YSLEER. The CDR3 sequence: CASSQDPEMTEAFF. CDR3 DNA sequence: TGCGCCAGCAGCCAAGATCCGGAGATGACTGAAGCTTTCTTT.

The chain uses TRBV10-3 and TRBJ1-4; D is unclear. The CDR3 consists of 14 residues. V was cut by 4 bases and J by 3 bases, with 9 bases left in between. Per the germline V gene, CDR1 is ENHRY and CDR2 is SYGVKD. The CDR3 bases are TGTGCCATCAGTGGAGGCAGACCTAATGAAAAACTGTTTTTT. Amino acid sequence: CAISGGRPNEKLFF.

CDR3 protein: CAWRRHRGNYGYTF. The CDR3 DNA is TGTGCCTGGAGGCGACATAGGGGAAACTATGGCTACACCTTC. The J gene is TRBJ1-2, the V gene TRBV30; maybe TRBD1 (5 bases). V lost 3 bases and J lost 2, with 13 bases in between. CDR1 GTSNPN and CDR2 SVGIG come from the germline V gene (reference sequence). The CDR3 runs to 14 residues.

CDR3 sequence (DNA): TGTGCCAGCAGTGAACCCGAGGCTAGCGGGTTCACAGATACGCAGTATTTT. Its protein product is CASSEPEASGFTDTQYF. The chain joins TRBV2 to TRBJ2-3; 8 bases line up with TRBD2. V lost 2 bases to trimming and J lost 2 bases; unmatched junction nucleotides: 9. This CDR3 is built from 17 residues. Germline V gives CDR1 SNHLY, CDR2 FYNNEI.

The chain carries TRBV28 and TRBJ2-7, with 7 positions matching TRBD1. The CDR3 consists of 16 residues. Unmatched junction bases numbered 12, after V lost 6 bases and J lost 1 base. Germline CDR1 MDHEN, CDR2 SYDVKM. The CDR3 DNA follows: TGTGCCAGCAGCCCATTCTCCGGGACAGAGTCCTACGAGCAGTACTTC. It translates to CASSPFSGTESYEQYF.

This chain connects TRBV7-9 to TRBJ1-4; 7 nucleotides match TRBD1. The germline gives CDR1 SEHNR, CDR2 FQNEAQ (reference sequence). V lost 0 bases to trimming and J lost 7 bases; unmatched junction nucleotides: 5. The CDR3 totals 15 residues. The CDR3 coding sequence is TGTGCCAGCAGCTTAGCAAGGGGGCGCGGTGAAAAACTGTTTTTT. This sequence encodes CASSLARGRGEKLFF.

This clone was detected only once. The genes are TRBV9 and TRBJ2-3; D is unclear. V lost 0 bases and J lost 0, with 5 bases in between. The V gene's germline CDR1 is SGDLS and CDR2 YYNGEE. This CDR3 has 14 amino acids. This CDR3 is CASSVGYSTDTQYF. DNA of the CDR3: TGTGCCAGCAGCGTAGGTTATAGCACAGATACGCAGTATTTT.